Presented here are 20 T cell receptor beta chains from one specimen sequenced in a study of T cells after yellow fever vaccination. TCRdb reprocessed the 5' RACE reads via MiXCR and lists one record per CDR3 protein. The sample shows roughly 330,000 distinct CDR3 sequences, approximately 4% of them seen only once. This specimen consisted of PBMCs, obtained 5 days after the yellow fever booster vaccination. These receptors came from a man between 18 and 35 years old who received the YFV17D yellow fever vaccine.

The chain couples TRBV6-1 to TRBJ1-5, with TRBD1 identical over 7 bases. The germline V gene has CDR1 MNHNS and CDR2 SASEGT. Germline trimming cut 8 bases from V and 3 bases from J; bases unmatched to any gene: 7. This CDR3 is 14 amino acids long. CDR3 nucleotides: TGTGCCAGCCGGGCAGGGGGTTTCAATCAGCCCCAGCATTTT. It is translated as CASRAGGFNQPQHF.

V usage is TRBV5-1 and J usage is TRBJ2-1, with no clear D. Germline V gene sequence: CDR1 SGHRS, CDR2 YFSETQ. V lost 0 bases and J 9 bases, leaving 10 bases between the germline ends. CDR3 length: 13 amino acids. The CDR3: CASSLARSSEQFF. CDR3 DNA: TGCGCCAGCAGCTTGGCTCGTAGTAGTGAGCAGTTCTTC.

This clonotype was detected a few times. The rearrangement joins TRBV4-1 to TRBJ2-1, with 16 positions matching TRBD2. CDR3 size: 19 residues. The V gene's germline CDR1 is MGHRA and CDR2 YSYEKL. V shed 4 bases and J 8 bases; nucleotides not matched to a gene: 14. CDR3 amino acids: CASSRLPGLAGGPLDEQFF. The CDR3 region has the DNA TGCGCCAGCAGCCGCCTCCCGGGACTAGCGGGGGGGCCCTTGGATGAGCAGTTCTTC.

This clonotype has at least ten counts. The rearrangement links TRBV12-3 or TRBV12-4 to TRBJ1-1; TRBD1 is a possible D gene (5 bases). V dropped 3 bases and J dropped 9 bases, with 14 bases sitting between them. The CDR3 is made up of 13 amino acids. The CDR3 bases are TGTGCCAGCAGTTTGAATCGGGACTCAAAAGCTTTCTTT. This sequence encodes CASSLNRDSKAFF.

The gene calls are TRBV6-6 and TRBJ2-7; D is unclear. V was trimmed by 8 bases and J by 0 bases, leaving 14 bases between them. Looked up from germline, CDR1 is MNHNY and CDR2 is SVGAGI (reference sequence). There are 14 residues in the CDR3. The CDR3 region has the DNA TGTGCCAGCGACTCCGGCTTCGGCTCCTACGAGCAGTACTTC. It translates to CASDSGFGSYEQYF.

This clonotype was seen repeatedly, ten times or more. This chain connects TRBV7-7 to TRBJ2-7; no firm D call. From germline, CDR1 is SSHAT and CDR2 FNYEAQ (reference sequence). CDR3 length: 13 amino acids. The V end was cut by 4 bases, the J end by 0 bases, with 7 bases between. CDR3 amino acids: CASSSAPSYEQYF. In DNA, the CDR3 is TGTGCCAGCAGCTCCGCTCCCTCCTACGAGCAGTACTTC. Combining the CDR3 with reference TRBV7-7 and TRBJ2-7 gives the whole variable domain GAGVSQSPRYKVTKRGQDVTLRCDPISSHATLYWYQQALGQGPEFLTYFNYEAQPDKSGLPSDRFSAERPEGSISTLTIQRTEQRDSAMYRCASSSAPSYEQYFGPGTRLTVT.

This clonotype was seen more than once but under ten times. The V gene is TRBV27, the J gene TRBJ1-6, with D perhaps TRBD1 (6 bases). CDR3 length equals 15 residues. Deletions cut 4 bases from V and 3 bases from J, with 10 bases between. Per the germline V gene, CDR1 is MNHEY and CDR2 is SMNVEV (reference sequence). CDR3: CASSWRGIYNSPLHF. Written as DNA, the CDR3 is TGTGCCAGCAGTTGGAGGGGGATCTATAATTCACCCCTCCACTTT.

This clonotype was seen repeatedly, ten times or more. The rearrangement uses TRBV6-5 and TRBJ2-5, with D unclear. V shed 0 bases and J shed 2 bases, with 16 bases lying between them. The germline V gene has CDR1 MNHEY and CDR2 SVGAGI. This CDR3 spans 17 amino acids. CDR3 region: CASSYSKDPRKQETQYF. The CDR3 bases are TGTGCCAGCAGTTACTCGAAAGATCCCAGAAAACAAGAGACCCAGTACTTC.

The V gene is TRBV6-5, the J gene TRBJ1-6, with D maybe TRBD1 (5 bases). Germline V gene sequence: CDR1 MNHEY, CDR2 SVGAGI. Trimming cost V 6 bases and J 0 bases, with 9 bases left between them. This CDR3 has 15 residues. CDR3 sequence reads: CASRLGGSYNSPLHF. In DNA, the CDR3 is TGTGCCAGCAGACTGGGGGGCTCCTATAATTCACCCCTCCACTTT.

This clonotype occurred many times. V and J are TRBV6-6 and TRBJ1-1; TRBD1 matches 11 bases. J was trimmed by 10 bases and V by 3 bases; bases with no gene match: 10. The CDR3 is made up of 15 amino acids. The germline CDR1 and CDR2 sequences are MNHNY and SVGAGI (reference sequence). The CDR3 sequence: CASSYVGQGDRRAFF. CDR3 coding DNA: TGTGCCAGCAGTTATGTGGGACAGGGGGATCGTAGAGCTTTCTTT.

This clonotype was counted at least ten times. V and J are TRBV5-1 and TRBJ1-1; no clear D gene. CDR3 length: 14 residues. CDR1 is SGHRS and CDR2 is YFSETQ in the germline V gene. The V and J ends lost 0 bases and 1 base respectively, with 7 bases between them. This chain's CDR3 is CASSLEASNTEAFF. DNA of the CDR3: TGCGCCAGCAGCTTGGAGGCTTCGAACACTGAAGCTTTCTTT.

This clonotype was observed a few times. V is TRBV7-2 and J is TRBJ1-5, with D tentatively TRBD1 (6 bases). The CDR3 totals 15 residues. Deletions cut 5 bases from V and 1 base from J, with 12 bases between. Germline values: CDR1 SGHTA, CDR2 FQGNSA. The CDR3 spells CASSMQGMSNQPQHF. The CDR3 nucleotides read TGTGCCAGCAGCATGCAGGGGATGAGCAATCAGCCCCAGCATTTT.

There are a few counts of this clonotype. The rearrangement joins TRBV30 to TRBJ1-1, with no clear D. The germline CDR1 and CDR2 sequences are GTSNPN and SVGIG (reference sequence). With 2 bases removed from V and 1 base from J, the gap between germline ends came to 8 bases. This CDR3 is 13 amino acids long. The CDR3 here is CAWSRQENTEAFF. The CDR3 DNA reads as TGTGCCTGGAGTCGTCAGGAGAACACTGAAGCTTTCTTT.

The CDR3 protein is CAISESEGAANTEAFF. The DNA of the CDR3 is TGTGCCATCAGTGAGTCGGAGGGGGCAGCGAACACTGAAGCTTTCTTT. V gene TRBV10-3 combines with J gene TRBJ1-1; 7 positions agree with TRBD1. Unmatched junction bases numbered 5, after V lost 0 bases and J lost 1 base. This CDR3 region has 16 residues. CDR1 ENHRY and CDR2 SYGVKD come from the germline V gene.

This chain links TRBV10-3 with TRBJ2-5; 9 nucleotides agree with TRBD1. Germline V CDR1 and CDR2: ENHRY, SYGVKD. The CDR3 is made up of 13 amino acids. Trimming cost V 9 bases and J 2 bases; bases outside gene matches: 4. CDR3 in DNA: TGTGCCATTCGCGACAGGGGGCAAGAGACCCAGTACTTC. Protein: CAIRDRGQETQYF.

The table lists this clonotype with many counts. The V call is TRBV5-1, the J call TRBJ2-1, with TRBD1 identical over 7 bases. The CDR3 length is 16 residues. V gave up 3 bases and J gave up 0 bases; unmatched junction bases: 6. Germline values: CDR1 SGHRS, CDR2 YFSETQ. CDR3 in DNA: TGCGCCAGCAGCTCCGGGACAGTCTACTCCTACAATGAGCAGTTCTTC. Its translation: CASSSGTVYSYNEQFF.

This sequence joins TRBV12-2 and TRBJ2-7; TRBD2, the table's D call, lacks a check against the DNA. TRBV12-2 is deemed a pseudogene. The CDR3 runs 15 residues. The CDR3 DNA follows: TGTGCAAGTCGCTTTCGGCCCGGGGCTCGGGACGAGCAGTACTTC. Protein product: CASRFRPGARDEQYF.

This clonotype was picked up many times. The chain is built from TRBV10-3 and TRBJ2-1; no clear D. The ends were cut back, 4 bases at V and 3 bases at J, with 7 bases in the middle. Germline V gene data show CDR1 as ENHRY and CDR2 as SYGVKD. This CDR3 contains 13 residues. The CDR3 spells CAISGDNYNEQFF. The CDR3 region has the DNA TGTGCCATCAGTGGTGACAACTACAATGAGCAGTTCTTC.

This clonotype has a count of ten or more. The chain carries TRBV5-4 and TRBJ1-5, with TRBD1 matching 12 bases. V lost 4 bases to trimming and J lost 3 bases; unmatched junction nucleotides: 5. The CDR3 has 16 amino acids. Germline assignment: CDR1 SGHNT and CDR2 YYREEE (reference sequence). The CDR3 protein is CASSPGQGANNQPQHF. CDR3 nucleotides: TGTGCCAGCAGCCCGGGACAGGGGGCTAACAATCAGCCCCAGCATTTT.

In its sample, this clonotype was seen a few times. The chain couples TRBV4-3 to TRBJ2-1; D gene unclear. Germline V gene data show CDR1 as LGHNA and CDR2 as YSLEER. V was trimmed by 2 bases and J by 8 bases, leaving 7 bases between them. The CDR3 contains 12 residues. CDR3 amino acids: CASSQRLDEQFF. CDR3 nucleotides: TGCGCCAGCAGCCAACGATTGGATGAGCAGTTCTTC.